Each of the 9 T cell receptor beta chains below was sequenced from the same sample in a study of blood T cell repertoires in COVID-19 (dated by TCRdb to 2020 to 2022). Library preparation employed the immunoSEQ multiplex PCR assay. The table comes from immuneACCESS by way of TCRdb, which keeps in-frame sequences with V and J called. Part of the clones is missing from these tables; in studies checked, under half for an unresolved V gene and the rest for unknown reasons. Recorded for this sample are over 75,000 clones; approximately 91% of them occurred a single time. Of the sample, approximately 1.6% falls within the top ten clones. Sample: peripheral blood. Receptor source: a man aged 55 to 70 with acute or convalescent COVID-19.

Only a few counts were recorded for this clone. This chain joins TRBV27 and TRBJ2-5; 11 nucleotides match TRBD1. The ends lost 8 bases at V and 6 bases at J; junction bases unmatched: 11. Germline loops: CDR1 MNHEY, CDR2 SMNVEV (reference sequence). This CDR3 is 15 amino acids long. The DNA for the CDR3 is TGTGCCAGCCGGCGGTCGGGACAGGGGGGTAAGACCCAGTACTTC. Residues: CASRRSGQGGKTQYF.

The chain employs TRBV28 and TRBJ2-7; 7 bases agree with TRBD1. Germline V CDR1 and CDR2: MDHEN, SYDVKM. The CDR3 sequence is 14 residues long. V dropped 8 bases and J dropped 2; count of bases not matched to a gene: 9. The chain's CDR3 is CASVPGGLPYEQYF. The CDR3 DNA reads TGTGCCAGCGTTCCAGGGGGTCTTCCCTACGAGCAGTACTTC.

This rearrangement joins TRBV7-9 to TRBJ2-2, with TRBD1 matching 9 bases. V gave up 2 bases and J gave up 4 bases; unmatched junction bases: 5. Germline loops: CDR1 SEHNR, CDR2 FQNEAQ (reference sequence). The CDR3 length is 16 residues. DNA of the CDR3: TGTGCCAGCAGCTTAAGGTTGACAGGGGGCACCGGGGAGCTGTTTTTT. This translates into CASSLRLTGGTGELFF.

The J gene is TRBJ2-1, the V gene TRBV3-1 (or the pseudogene TRBV3-2), with no clear D. This CDR3 contains 14 residues. With 0 bases removed from V and 6 bases from J, the gap between germline ends came to 9 bases. From germline, CDR1 is LGHDT and CDR2 YNNKEL (reference sequence). The CDR3 DNA sequence: TGTGCCAGCAGCCAAGATCGAGTTGCCAATGAGCAGTTCTTC. It yields the protein CASSQDRVANEQFF.

The count of this clone is one. The rearrangement links TRBV27 to TRBJ2-3, with D hard to call. This CDR3 is built from 13 residues. Trimming removed 0 bases at V and 3 bases at J, with 4 bases between. Germline lookup yields CDR1 MNHEY and CDR2 SMNVEV (reference sequence). The CDR3 sequence is CASSLSLTDTQYF. CDR3 DNA sequence: TGTGCCAGCAGTTTATCCCTAACAGATACGCAGTATTTT.

The chain joins TRBV5-1 to TRBJ2-2, with D maybe TRBD2 (5 bases). Germline V gene lookup returns CDR1 SGHRS and CDR2 YFSETQ. CDR3 length: 17 residues. V was cut by 5 bases and J by 4 bases, with 21 bases left in between. The CDR3 DNA sequence: TGCGCCAGCAGGCCGGTAGGGTCTCTTCGGGGCACCGGGGAGCTGTTTTTT. Its translation: CASRPVGSLRGTGELFF.

The V gene is TRBV28, the J gene TRBJ2-7; 8 nucleotides match TRBD2. Germline trimming cut 5 bases from V and 7 bases from J; bases unmatched to any gene: 10. Germline loops: CDR1 MDHEN, CDR2 SYDVKM. CDR3 length: 14 residues. The DNA of the CDR3 is TGTGCCAGCAGTCTGGCGGGGGGAGGGCGAGAGCAGTACTTC. Translated, it gives CASSLAGGGREQYF.

The V call is TRBV6-5, the J call TRBJ1-2; 12 nucleotides match TRBD1. The trim removed 6 bases at V and 3 bases at J, leaving 5 bases unmatched. This CDR3 comprises 15 residues. Germline CDR1 reads MNHEY; CDR2 reads SVGAGI. The CDR3 protein is CASRPGQGADYGYTF. In nucleotides, the CDR3 is TGTGCCAGCAGACCGGGACAGGGGGCCGACTATGGCTACACCTTC.

Only a few counts were recorded for this clone. The chain joins TRBV2 to TRBJ2-7; TRBD2 agrees at 12 bases. This CDR3 is built from 18 residues. CDR1 is SNHLY and CDR2 is FYNNEI in the germline V gene. Unmatched junction bases numbered 11, after V lost 3 bases and J lost 2 bases. The CDR3 DNA reads TGTGCCAGCAGTGACTCCAGGGTGACTAGCGGGAGTACCTACGAGCAGTACTTC. This codes for CASSDSRVTSGSTYEQYF.